The 28 T cell receptor beta chains in this list originate from one sample, sequenced in a study of blood T cell repertoires in COVID-19. Clones were read by immunoSEQ multiplex PCR, and TCRdb kept only the in-frame ones, dropping some. The repertoire holds roughly 200,000 clones, with approximately 90% as singletons. What was sequenced was peripheral blood. Every receptor here comes from a man in his forties with active or convalescent COVID-19.

Regarding this clone: An end of the junction differs from the germline gene, which may be a read error. This chain connects TRBV6-1 to TRBJ1-1, with 7 bases matching TRBD1. The CDR3 loop spans 14 amino acids. Germline assignment: CDR1 MNHNS and CDR2 SASEGT. CDR3 sequence (DNA): TGTGCCAGCAGGGAAGGGGGCTTTTTGACTGAAGCTTTCTTT. Protein product: CASREGGFLTEAFF.

This chain connects TRBV5-1 to TRBJ2-2; TRBD1 matches 9 bases. CDR3 length: 15 residues. Germline V lookup: CDR1 SGHRS, CDR2 YFSETQ. V lost 0 bases, J lost 6 bases, and 3 bases stayed unmatched. DNA of the CDR3: TGCGCCAGCAGCTTGGTTGGACAGGGGCCCGGGGAGCTGTTTTTT. It is translated as CASSLVGQGPGELFF.

The chain combines TRBV5-4 with TRBJ1-1; the D is unclear. The CDR3 loop spans 13 amino acids. V dropped 6 bases and J dropped 4 bases, with 13 bases sitting between them. The germline CDR1 and CDR2 sequences are SGHNT and YYREEE (reference sequence). In DNA, the CDR3 is TGTGCCAGCACCTTAAGAGGCTCCACTGAAGCTTTCTTT. This translates into CASTLRGSTEAFF.

The genes are TRBV19 and TRBJ1-3; TRBD1 is a possible D gene (5 bases). The germline V gene has CDR1 LNHDA and CDR2 SQIVND (reference sequence). The CDR3 sequence is 18 residues long. V lost 0 bases, J lost 0 bases, and 15 bases lay in between. CDR3 region: CASSIDRSGLVSGNTIYF. The CDR3 coding sequence is TGTGCCAGTAGTATAGATCGATCGGGACTTGTCTCTGGAAACACCATATATTTT.

The J gene is TRBJ2-2, the V gene TRBV10-3, with D possibly being TRBD2 (5 bases). The CDR3 totals 14 residues. The V gene lost 2 bases and the J gene lost 1 base, with 5 bases spanning the gap. Germline V gene sequence: CDR1 ENHRY, CDR2 SYGVKD. Here the CDR3 reads CAISEGLNTGELFF. The CDR3 nucleotides are TGTGCCATCAGTGAGGGACTGAACACCGGGGAGCTGTTTTTT.

This chain connects TRBV7-2 to TRBJ1-2; D is unclear. The germline gives CDR1 SGHTA, CDR2 FQGNSA. Trimming removed 1 base from V and 3 bases from J, with 9 bases in between. The CDR3 loop spans 14 amino acids. In DNA, the CDR3 is TGTGCCAGCAGCTTAGATACGACTGACTATGGCTACACCTTC. Protein: CASSLDTTDYGYTF.

The J gene is TRBJ1-3, the V gene TRBV24-1; D possibly corresponds to TRBD1 (6 bases). Trimming cost V 3 bases and J 0 bases, with 8 bases left between them. The CDR3 consists of 15 residues. Germline CDR1 KGHDR, CDR2 SFDVKD. The CDR3: CATSDGQSSGNTIYF. For the CDR3, the DNA is TGTGCCACCAGTGATGGACAGAGCTCTGGAAACACCATATATTTT.

The chain recombines TRBV27 with TRBJ1-1, with D unresolved. V lost 8 bases and J 8 bases, leaving 18 bases between the germline ends. CDR1 is MNHEY, CDR2 SMNVEV, per germline (reference sequence). The CDR3 consists of 13 residues. The CDR3 spells CASAEFPYGEAFF. In nucleotides, the CDR3 is TGTGCCAGCGCTGAGTTTCCGTACGGGGAAGCTTTCTTT.

This clone was recorded only once. The chain recombines TRBV7-8 with TRBJ2-3; TRBD2 matches 7 bases. V was pared by 1 base and J by 1 base, with 8 bases of the junction left unmatched. The CDR3 length is 17 residues. CDR1 and CDR2 from the germline V gene are SGHVS and FQNEAQ. Here the CDR3 reads CASSLVGLAGRTDTQYF. In DNA, the CDR3 is TGTGCCAGCAGCTTAGTCGGTTTAGCGGGCCGCACAGATACGCAGTATTTT.

As DNA, the CDR3 is TGTGCCAGCAGCAAAGTGCGGAAAGATCAGCCCCAGCATTTT. Its translation is CASSKVRKDQPQHF. The V call is TRBV21-1, the J call TRBJ1-5. TRBV21-1 is a pseudogene. CDR3 length equals 14 residues.

V and J are TRBV6-6 and TRBJ2-1; 9 positions agree with TRBD2. The germline CDR1 and CDR2 sequences are MNHNY and SVGAGI (reference sequence). V trimming: 6 bases; J trimming: 4 bases; junction bases outside the gene matches: 10. CDR3 length equals 16 residues. CDR3: CASSSGGSGGYNEQFF. CDR3 DNA: TGTGCCAGCAGCTCGGGGGGTAGCGGGGGATACAATGAGCAGTTCTTC.

The chain combines TRBV29-1 with TRBJ1-2; TRBD1 is a possible D gene (5 bases). The germline CDR1 and CDR2 sequences are SQVTM and ANQGSEA. V gave up 0 bases and J gave up 8 bases, with 13 bases separating them. CDR3 length: 13 residues. CDR3 DNA: TGCAGCGTTGAAGACGTACGGGGGAGGGGCTACACCTTC. This codes for CSVEDVRGRGYTF.

V usage is TRBV27 and J usage is TRBJ1-2; D possibly corresponds to TRBD1 (6 bases). The V end was cut by 6 bases, the J end by 0 bases, with 17 bases between. This CDR3 comprises 16 residues. Germline lookup yields CDR1 MNHEY and CDR2 SMNVEV (reference sequence). For the CDR3, the DNA is TGTGCCAGCAGACTAGTGGGGGCCCGCACTAACTATGGCTACACCTTC. Translating it yields CASRLVGARTNYGYTF.

The chain uses TRBV19 and TRBJ2-7, with 13 bases that match TRBD2. Germline CDR1 LNHDA, CDR2 SQIVND (reference sequence). The V gene end was trimmed by 5 bases and the J gene end by 6 bases; junction bases not matched to a gene: 10. This CDR3 comprises 16 residues. The CDR3 protein is CASSPHLLAGGGEQYF. The CDR3 nucleotides are TGTGCCAGTAGTCCCCACCTACTAGCGGGAGGGGGCGAGCAGTACTTC.

The chain joins TRBV15 to TRBJ1-3; D remains ambiguous. V lost 2 bases, J lost 4 bases, and 9 bases lay in between. The CDR3 length is 14 residues. Germline-derived CDR1 and CDR2 are LNHNV and YYDKDF (reference sequence). The CDR3 is CATSRRELGNTIYF. The CDR3, as DNA: TGTGCCACCAGCAGACGCGAACTAGGAAACACCATATATTTT.

The chain combines TRBV11-2 with TRBJ2-7; 8 bases are a match to TRBD2. The V segment lost 2 bases and the J segment 1 base; nucleotides outside the gene matches: 7. Germline V lookup: CDR1 SGHAT, CDR2 FQNNGV. The CDR3 is 16 amino acids. The CDR3 DNA reads as TGTGCCAGCAGCTTATTATCGGGGGGGTCATCCTACGAGCAGTACTTC. Its protein product is CASSLLSGGSSYEQYF.

V usage is TRBV5-1 and J usage is TRBJ1-6; 7 bases align to TRBD1. The germline V gene has CDR1 SGHRS and CDR2 YFSETQ. This CDR3 region has 14 residues. V shed 4 bases and J 4 bases; nucleotides not matched to a gene: 2. In nucleotides, the CDR3 is TGCGCCAGCAGCGTGACAGGGTATAATTCACCCCTCCACTTT. It translates to CASSVTGYNSPLHF.

The V call is TRBV27, the J call TRBJ1-1, with a weak D call TRBD1 (5 bases). CDR1 MNHEY and CDR2 SMNVEV come from the germline V gene (reference sequence). The CDR3 consists of 17 residues. Deletions cut 2 bases from V and 2 bases from J, with 18 bases between. The CDR3 nucleotides are TGTGCCAGCAGTTTAGTGGGGGGACCTCCGACAAACACTGAAGCTTTCTTT. This sequence encodes CASSLVGGPPTNTEAFF.

The chain joins TRBV25-1 to TRBJ1-2; 8 positions match TRBD1. CDR3 length: 14 amino acids. Germline V CDR1 and CDR2: MGHDK, SYGVNS. V shed 7 bases and J 5 bases; nucleotides not matched to a gene: 9. The chain's CDR3 is CASTRDRGQYGYTF. The CDR3 bases are TGTGCCAGCACCCGAGACAGGGGACAATATGGCTACACCTTC.

The J gene is TRBJ1-6, the V gene TRBV27, with TRBD1 as a possible D gene (5 bases). The CDR3 is 17 residues long. Germline lookup yields CDR1 MNHEY and CDR2 SMNVEV (reference sequence). Trimming removed 2 bases from V and 5 bases from J, with 16 bases in between. The chain's CDR3 is CASSLRRGTLDNSPLHF. The CDR3 bases are TGTGCCAGCAGTTTAAGGAGAGGGACTCTGGATAATTCACCCCTCCACTTT.

This sequence joins TRBV2 and TRBJ1-6; 11 bases line up with TRBD1. This CDR3 spans 14 amino acids. J was trimmed by 9 bases and V by 3 bases; bases with no gene match: 1. Germline CDR1 is SNHLY and CDR2 is FYNNEI. The CDR3 reads CASSDGTGGSPLHF. In nucleotides, the CDR3 is TGTGCCAGCAGTGACGGGACAGGGGGTTCACCCCTCCACTTT.

The chain is built from TRBV5-1 and TRBJ2-4; 9 nucleotides match TRBD1. This CDR3 has 16 amino acids. Germline V gene sequence: CDR1 SGHRS, CDR2 YFSETQ. Trimming removed 4 bases from V and 1 base from J; junction bases left unmatched: 6. The DNA of the CDR3 is TGCGCCAGCAGCCCAGGGACAGGGATGGCCAAAAACATTCAGTACTTC. Residues: CASSPGTGMAKNIQYF.

This sequence joins TRBV28 and TRBJ1-3, with D possibly TRBD1 on 5 matching bases. Trimming cost V 2 bases and J 2 bases, with 13 bases left between them. Looked up from germline, CDR1 is MDHEN and CDR2 is SYDVKM. CDR3 length equals 16 residues. CDR3 in amino acids: CASSLTIGGAGNTIYF. The CDR3 DNA is TGTGCCAGCAGTTTAACAATCGGAGGGGCTGGAAACACCATATATTTT.

The V and J genes are TRBV19 and TRBJ2-7, with 10 bases lining up with TRBD1. Trimming at V came to 3 bases and at J to 5 bases, leaving 4 bases not matched to a gene. This CDR3 has 14 amino acids. Germline V gene sequence: CDR1 LNHDA, CDR2 SQIVND (reference sequence). CDR3 nucleotides: TGTGCCAGTAGTATGGGACAGGGGTTCGACGAGCAGTACTTC. Residues: CASSMGQGFDEQYF.

The chain is built from TRBV19 and TRBJ1-5; D is uncertain. Germline assignment: CDR1 LNHDA and CDR2 SQIVND (reference sequence). Trimming shortened V by 5 bases and J by 0 bases, and 8 bases separated the two germline ends. The CDR3 covers 14 residues. Here the CDR3 reads CASSLSYSNQPQHF. The CDR3 DNA sequence: TGTGCCAGTAGTCTTAGTTATAGCAATCAGCCCCAGCATTTT. Combining the CDR3 with reference TRBV19 and TRBJ1-5 gives the whole variable domain DGGITQSPKYLFRKEGQNVTLSCEQNLNHDAMYWYRQDPGQGLRLIYYSQIVNDFQKGDIAEGYSVSREKKESFPLTVTSAQKNPTAFYLCASSLSYSNQPQHFGDGTRLSIL.

V gene TRBV7-9 combines with J gene TRBJ1-6, with TRBD1 matching 8 bases. With 5 bases clipped from V and 9 bases from J, the junction kept 6 bases outside the gene matches. The CDR3 runs to 14 residues. In germline, CDR1 is SEHNR, CDR2 FQNEAQ (reference sequence). The CDR3 coding sequence is TGTGCCAGCAGCCCCGACAGGGGAGGTTCACCCCTCCACTTT. This translates into CASSPDRGGSPLHF.

This clone came up a few times. In DNA, the CDR3 is TGTGCCAGTAGTATAGGGGCCGGCACCGGGGAGCTGTTTTTT. It codes for CASSIGAGTGELFF. The chain has TRBV19 and TRBJ2-2; D remains unclear. Germline-derived CDR1 and CDR2 are LNHDA and SQIVND (reference sequence). Between the trimmed V and J ends, which lost 1 base and 4 bases, there was a span of 7 bases. The CDR3 has 14 amino acids.

The sample holds a few counts of this clone. The gene calls are TRBV5-1 and TRBJ1-3, with D perhaps TRBD1 (6 bases). Per the germline V gene, CDR1 is SGHRS and CDR2 is YFSETQ. This CDR3 contains 15 residues. The germline V and J ends were trimmed by 4 bases and 0 bases, with 11 bases remaining between them. The CDR3 DNA is TGCGCCAGCAGCCTCACAGGGTCCTCTGGAAACACCATATATTTT. It encodes CASSLTGSSGNTIYF.